The 32 T cell receptor beta chains in this list originate from one sample, sequenced in a study of CD8 T cells in Susac syndrome. Random hexamers were used to reverse transcribe an amount of roughly 0.45 to 1 ug RNA. From the immunoSEQ multiplex PCR reads, TCRdb called clonotypes with MiXCR, one entry per CDR3 protein. This table holds approximately 220,000 distinct CDR3 sequences, more than 85% found once. Input material: CD4+ T cells from PBMCs. Source of these receptors: a human donor with multiple sclerosis.

This clonotype has just one count. V gene TRBV1 combines with J gene TRBJ2-7; the table's D call, TRBD1, has no DNA check behind it. TRBV1 is termed a pseudogene. The CDR3 spans 14 residues. CDR3 DNA sequence: TGCACCAGCAGCCGACAGTATAGCTCCTACGAGCAGTACTTC. Translated, it gives CTSSRQYSSYEQYF.

The chain combines TRBV29-1 with TRBJ2-6; D is possibly TRBD1 or TRBD2 (5 bases each). Trimming cost V 7 bases and J 0 bases, with 19 bases left between them. The CDR3 runs to 17 residues. From germline, CDR1 is SQVTM and CDR2 ANQGSEA. In DNA, the CDR3 is TGCAGCGCCCGGGGACGGACTCAAGACTCTGGGGCCAACGTCCTGACTTTC. Its translation: CSARGRTQDSGANVLTF.

The gene calls are TRBV7-3 and TRBJ1-1; 7 bases map to TRBD1. This CDR3 contains 14 residues. Looked up from germline, CDR1 is SGHTA and CDR2 is FQGTGA. Germline trimming cut 1 base from V and 4 bases from J; bases unmatched to any gene: 3. The CDR3 protein is CASSLNRGSTEAFF. The CDR3 coding sequence is TGTGCCAGCAGCTTAAACAGGGGCTCCACTGAAGCTTTCTTT.

This chain uses TRBV30 with TRBJ2-3, with D hard to call. The V and J ends lost 3 bases and 2 bases respectively, with 9 bases between them. This CDR3 spans 13 amino acids. Germline V CDR1 and CDR2: GTSNPN, SVGIG (reference sequence). The CDR3 DNA reads TGTGCCTGGAGCGTTTCCATCACAGATACGCAGTATTTT. Translated: CAWSVSITDTQYF.

The rearrangement uses TRBV5-1 and TRBJ2-7; D tentatively reads TRBD1 or TRBD2 (5 bases each). The germline V gene has CDR1 SGHRS and CDR2 YFSETQ. The CDR3 loop spans 15 amino acids. V lost 1 base and J 0 bases, leaving 11 bases between the germline ends. The CDR3 coding sequence is TGCGCCAGCAGCTTGTCCCGGGACGTCTCCTACGAGCAGTACGTC. As protein: CASSLSRDVSYEQYV.

This sequence joins TRBV6-2 or TRBV6-3 and TRBJ2-7, with D tentatively TRBD1 or TRBD2 (5 bases each). The V end was cut by 5 bases, the J end by 9 bases, with 23 bases between. The CDR3 consists of 15 residues. Per the germline V gene, CDR1 is MNHEY and CDR2 is SVGEGT. CDR3 DNA: TGTGCCAGCAGTCCCTTGGGGACCGATACGATTGGGCAGTACTTC. Translation gives CASSPLGTDTIGQYF.

The chain joins TRBV14 to TRBJ1-2; D gene unclear. The CDR3 has 14 residues. V lost 0 bases and J 9 bases, leaving 14 bases between the germline ends. In germline, CDR1 is SGHDN, CDR2 FVKESK. The CDR3 DNA is TGTGCCAGCAGCCAAGAAAGGGCATCGAGGAGCTACACCTTC. Encoded protein: CASSQERASRSYTF.

This chain links TRBV5-4 with TRBJ2-1; maybe TRBD2 (5 bases). CDR3 length: 15 amino acids. The germline V and J ends were trimmed by 0 bases and 3 bases, with 10 bases remaining between them. In germline, CDR1 is SGHNT, CDR2 YYREEE (reference sequence). This CDR3 reads CASSLGSGNYNEQFF. In DNA form, the CDR3 reads TGTGCCAGCAGCTTGGGGAGCGGCAACTACAATGAGCAGTTCTTC. Full variable domain (missing parts from reference TRBV5-4 and TRBJ2-1): ETGVTQSPTHLIKTRGQQVTLRCSSQSGHNTVSWYQQALGQGPQFIFQYYREEENGRGNFPPRFSGLQFPNYSSELNVNALELDDSALYLCASSLGSGNYNEQFFGPGTRLTVL.

The chain joins TRBV20-1 to TRBJ1-2; 8 bases align to TRBD1. Looked up from germline, CDR1 is DFQATT and CDR2 is SNEGSKA (reference sequence). After removal of 5 bases from V and 4 bases from J, the junction contained 6 bases not matched to a gene. The CDR3 runs 13 residues. CDR3 sequence reads: CSAGSGGPYGYTF. Here the CDR3 DNA reads TGCAGTGCTGGATCAGGGGGCCCCTATGGCTACACCTTC.

This rearrangement joins TRBV15 to TRBJ1-5, with D tentatively TRBD1 (6 bases). The CDR3 is made up of 17 amino acids. Germline values: CDR1 LNHNV, CDR2 YYDKDF (reference sequence). V was clipped by 2 bases and J by 5 bases, with 19 bases between them. CDR3 DNA sequence: TGTGCCACCAGCAGATCCTATCAGGCAGGGGAGGATCAGCCCCAGCATTTT. Its protein is CATSRSYQAGEDQPQHF.

This chain connects TRBV29-1 to TRBJ2-3; D is unclear. This CDR3 has 14 amino acids. Germline CDR1 SQVTM, CDR2 ANQGSEA. V gave up 4 bases and J gave up 5 bases, with 16 bases separating them. The CDR3 DNA sequence: TGCAGCGTTGGGGGATACAACCTTCAAGATACGCAGTATTTT. Translating it yields CSVGGYNLQDTQYF.

This sequence joins TRBV7-9 and TRBJ2-3, with 8 nucleotides matching TRBD1. Germline CDR1 reads SEHNR; CDR2 reads FQNEAQ (reference sequence). The CDR3 extends over 13 amino acids. Trimming took 3 bases from V and 4 from J; bases not matched to a gene: 0. The CDR3 sequence is CASSLTGADTQYF. The CDR3, as DNA: TGTGCCAGCAGCTTGACAGGGGCAGATACGCAGTATTTT.

This rearrangement joins TRBV5-1 to TRBJ2-7; 9 positions match TRBD1. The CDR3 has 14 amino acids. V trimming: 3 bases; J trimming: 5 bases; junction bases outside the gene matches: 6. Per germline, CDR1 SGHRS and CDR2 YFSETQ. DNA of the CDR3: TGCGCCAGCAGCTCCGGACAGGGGACAGACGAGCAGTACTTC. Translation gives CASSSGQGTDEQYF.

CDR3 DNA: TGCAGCGTTGAAAGCAGGCTAGCCAAAAACATTCAGTACTTC. Protein: CSVESRLAKNIQYF. This chain joins TRBV29-1 and TRBJ2-4, with D hard to call. Germline CDR1 reads SQVTM; CDR2 reads ANQGSEA. The CDR3 is 14 amino acids. V was clipped by 2 bases and J by 0 bases, with 8 bases between them.

V gene TRBV20-1 combines with J gene TRBJ2-1; D is unclear. The CDR3 extends over 10 amino acids. Trimming pared 1 base from V and 10 bases from J, leaving 5 bases between. Germline CDR1 reads DFQATT; CDR2 reads SNEGSKA (reference sequence). CDR3 loop: CSARVSEQFF. The CDR3 DNA reads as TGCAGTGCTAGAGTCAGCGAGCAGTTCTTC.

This chain links TRBV18 with TRBJ1-6; perhaps TRBD1 as D (5 bases). The ends were cut back, 3 bases at V and 5 bases at J, with 8 bases in the middle. The CDR3 contains 14 residues. CDR1 and CDR2 from the germline V gene are KGHSH and LQKENI. The CDR3 DNA reads as TGTGCCAGCTCACCGACAGAAAATAATTCACCCCTCCACTTT. Its translation is CASSPTENNSPLHF.

This chain connects TRBV29-1 to TRBJ1-5; D is undetermined. This CDR3 region has 13 residues. Germline-derived CDR1 and CDR2 are SQVTM and ANQGSEA. Trimming cost V 6 bases and J 5 bases, with 14 bases left between them. For the CDR3, the DNA is TGCAGCGTCACCGAAAGCAGCCATCAGCCCCAGCATTTT. Translation gives CSVTESSHQPQHF.

The rearrangement uses TRBV7-9 and TRBJ2-7, with TRBD1 as a possible D gene (6 bases). This CDR3 contains 14 residues. The V gene's germline CDR1 is SEHNR and CDR2 FQNEAQ (reference sequence). Trimming took off 4 bases at V and 2 bases at J, with 12 bases between the two ends. This CDR3 reads CASSWGQGTYEQYV. DNA of the CDR3: TGTGCCAGCAGCTGGGGCCAGGGGACCTACGAGCAGTACGTC.

The chain has TRBV6-5 and TRBJ2-7; D might be TRBD2 (5 bases). This CDR3 has 14 amino acids. V dropped 5 bases and J dropped 3 bases, with 14 bases sitting between them. Germline V lookup: CDR1 MNHEY, CDR2 SVGAGI. CDR3 amino acids: CASSVTGLGYEQYF. CDR3 DNA: TGTGCCAGCAGTGTCACCGGACTGGGCTACGAGCAGTACTTC.

This chain links TRBV7-9 with TRBJ1-1; TRBD1 matches 9 bases. V was clipped by 5 bases and J by 1 base; unmatched bases: 5. Germline CDR1 is SEHNR and CDR2 is FQNEAQ (reference sequence). This CDR3 is built from 15 residues. CDR3 sequence: CASSTTGGGNTEAFF. The CDR3 coding sequence is TGTGCCAGCAGCACTACAGGGGGCGGGAACACTGAAGCTTTCTTT.

The chain recombines TRBV3-1 with TRBJ1-4; possible D gene TRBD1, 5 bases. Germline assignment: CDR1 LGHDT and CDR2 YNNKEL (reference sequence). V gave up 2 bases and J gave up 7 bases, with 14 bases separating them. CDR3 size: 15 residues. The CDR3 nucleotides are TGTGCCAGCAGCCAAAGGTTCAGGGACGCTGAAAAACTGTTTTTT. This encodes CASSQRFRDAEKLFF.

The chain carries TRBV3-1 and TRBJ2-3; D is undetermined. This CDR3 is 14 amino acids long. V lost 4 bases and J lost 5, with 13 bases in between. In germline, CDR1 is LGHDT, CDR2 YNNKEL (reference sequence). CDR3 in DNA: TGTGCCAGCAGCCGAGCGTATAGCCAAGATACGCAGTATTTT. Residues: CASSRAYSQDTQYF.

The chain joins TRBV18 to TRBJ2-7; TRBD2 agrees at 10 bases. The germline V gene encodes CDR1 KGHSH and CDR2 LQKENI. The CDR3 is made up of 15 amino acids. J gave up 4 bases and V 3 bases, and 6 bases lay outside the gene matches. Written as DNA, the CDR3 is TGTGCCAGCTCACCCCCGAGCGGGGGGGCGTACGAGCAGTACTTC. This translates into CASSPPSGGAYEQYF.

The chain uses TRBV12-3 or TRBV12-4 and TRBJ2-1; 9 bases line up with TRBD2. The CDR3 spans 13 residues. After removal of 5 bases from V and 7 bases from J, the junction contained 3 bases not matched to a gene. The CDR3 nucleotides are TGTGCCAGCAGTCCTCTAGCGGGGAATGAGCAGTTCTTC. The encoded protein is CASSPLAGNEQFF.

This clonotype has only a few counts. The chain combines TRBV29-1 with TRBJ2-3; D ambiguous. Trimming shortened V by 3 bases and J by 6 bases, and 7 bases separated the two germline ends. Per the germline V gene, CDR1 is SQVTM and CDR2 is ANQGSEA. This CDR3 is built from 11 residues. The CDR3 nucleotides are TGCAGCGTTGAGGGCCCTGATACGCAGTATTTT. The encoded protein is CSVEGPDTQYF.

CDR3 amino acids: CARTGTSGPWNEQFF. In DNA, the CDR3 is TGTGCCCGAACCGGGACTAGCGGGCCGTGGAATGAGCAGTTCTTC. The genes are TRBV30 and TRBJ2-1; TRBD2 matches 12 bases. With V trimmed by 8 bases and J by 7 bases, 12 bases remained unmatched. CDR3 size: 15 residues. The germline V gene encodes CDR1 GTSNPN and CDR2 SVGIG (reference sequence).

The rearrangement joins TRBV5-1 to TRBJ2-1, with unresolved D. Trimming took 0 bases from V and 7 from J, leaving 8 bases between them. CDR1 SGHRS and CDR2 YFSETQ come from the germline V gene. There are 13 residues in the CDR3. CDR3 loop: CASSLGQRNEQFF. As DNA, the CDR3 is TGCGCCAGCAGCTTGGGTCAGCGTAATGAGCAGTTCTTC.

In this sample, this clonotype turned up once. The chain has TRBV20-1 and TRBJ2-5, with 11 bases aligning to TRBD2. The CDR3 consists of 17 residues. CDR1 DFQATT and CDR2 SNEGSKA come from the germline V gene (reference sequence). The V gene end was trimmed by 6 bases and the J gene end by 5 bases; junction bases not matched to a gene: 17. The CDR3 region is CSAEPPGLAVVGETQYF. Written as DNA, the CDR3 is TGCAGTGCCGAACCTCCGGGACTAGCGGTGGTGGGGGAGACCCAGTACTTC.

V and J are TRBV27 and TRBJ2-2; 9 bases fit TRBD1. V dropped 10 bases and J dropped 6; count of bases not matched to a gene: 18. There are 17 residues in the CDR3. Germline-derived CDR1 and CDR2 are MNHEY and SMNVEV (reference sequence). For the CDR3, the DNA is TGTGCCACACAGACCCCCACCGGGACAGGGAAGCCCGGGGAGCTGTTTTTT. Residues: CATQTPTGTGKPGELFF.

V and J are TRBV11-2 and TRBJ2-7; D gene ambiguous. This CDR3 is 14 amino acids long. V lost 1 base and J 7 bases, leaving 14 bases between the germline ends. Germline V lookup: CDR1 SGHAT, CDR2 FQNNGV. CDR3 sequence (DNA): TGTGCCAGCAGCTTAGCCCCTGGACGAGAGGAGCAGTACGTC. This codes for CASSLAPGREEQYV.

CDR3 sequence: CASSQGVGVPDTQYF. CDR3 in DNA: TGTGCCAGCAGCCAAGGGGTAGGGGTCCCAGATACGCAGTATTTT. The V and J genes are TRBV4-2 and TRBJ2-3, with D possibly TRBD1 on 5 matching bases. Trimming pared 1 base from V and 4 bases from J, leaving 12 bases between. This CDR3 spans 15 amino acids. Germline loops: CDR1 LGHNA, CDR2 YNFKEQ.

CDR3 sequence reads: CASSARTLIGEQYF. As DNA, the CDR3 is TGTGCCAGCAGCGCCCGTACCCTGATTGGCGAGCAGTACTTC. This chain connects TRBV2 to TRBJ2-7; no clear D. This CDR3 has 14 amino acids. The V gene's germline CDR1 is SNHLY and CDR2 FYNNEI. The ends were cut back, 6 bases at V and 6 bases at J, with 18 bases in the middle. Combining the CDR3 with reference TRBV2 and TRBJ2-7 gives the whole variable domain EPEVTQTPSHQVTQMGQEVILRCVPISNHLYFYWYRQILGQKVEFLVSFYNNEISEKSEIFDDQFSVERPDGSNFTLKIRSTKLEDSAMYFCASSARTLIGEQYFGPGTRLTVT.